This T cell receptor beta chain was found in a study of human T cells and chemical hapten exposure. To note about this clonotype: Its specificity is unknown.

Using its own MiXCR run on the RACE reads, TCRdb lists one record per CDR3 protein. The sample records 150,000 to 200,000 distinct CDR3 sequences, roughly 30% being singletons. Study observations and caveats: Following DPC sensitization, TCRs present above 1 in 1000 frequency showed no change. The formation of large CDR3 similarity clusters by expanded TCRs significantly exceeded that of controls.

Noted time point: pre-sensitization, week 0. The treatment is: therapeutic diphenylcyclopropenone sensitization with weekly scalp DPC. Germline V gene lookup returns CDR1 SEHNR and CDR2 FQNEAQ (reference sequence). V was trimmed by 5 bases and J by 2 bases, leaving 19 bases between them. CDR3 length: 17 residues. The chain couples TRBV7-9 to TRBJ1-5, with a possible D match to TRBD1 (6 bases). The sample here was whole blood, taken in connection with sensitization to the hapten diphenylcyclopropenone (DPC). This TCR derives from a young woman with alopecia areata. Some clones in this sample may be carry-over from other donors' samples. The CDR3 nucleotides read TGTGCCAGCAGCCAGTCCGGGGGGCTCATTGGCAATCAGCCCCAGCATTTT. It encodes CASSQSGGLIGNQPQHF.